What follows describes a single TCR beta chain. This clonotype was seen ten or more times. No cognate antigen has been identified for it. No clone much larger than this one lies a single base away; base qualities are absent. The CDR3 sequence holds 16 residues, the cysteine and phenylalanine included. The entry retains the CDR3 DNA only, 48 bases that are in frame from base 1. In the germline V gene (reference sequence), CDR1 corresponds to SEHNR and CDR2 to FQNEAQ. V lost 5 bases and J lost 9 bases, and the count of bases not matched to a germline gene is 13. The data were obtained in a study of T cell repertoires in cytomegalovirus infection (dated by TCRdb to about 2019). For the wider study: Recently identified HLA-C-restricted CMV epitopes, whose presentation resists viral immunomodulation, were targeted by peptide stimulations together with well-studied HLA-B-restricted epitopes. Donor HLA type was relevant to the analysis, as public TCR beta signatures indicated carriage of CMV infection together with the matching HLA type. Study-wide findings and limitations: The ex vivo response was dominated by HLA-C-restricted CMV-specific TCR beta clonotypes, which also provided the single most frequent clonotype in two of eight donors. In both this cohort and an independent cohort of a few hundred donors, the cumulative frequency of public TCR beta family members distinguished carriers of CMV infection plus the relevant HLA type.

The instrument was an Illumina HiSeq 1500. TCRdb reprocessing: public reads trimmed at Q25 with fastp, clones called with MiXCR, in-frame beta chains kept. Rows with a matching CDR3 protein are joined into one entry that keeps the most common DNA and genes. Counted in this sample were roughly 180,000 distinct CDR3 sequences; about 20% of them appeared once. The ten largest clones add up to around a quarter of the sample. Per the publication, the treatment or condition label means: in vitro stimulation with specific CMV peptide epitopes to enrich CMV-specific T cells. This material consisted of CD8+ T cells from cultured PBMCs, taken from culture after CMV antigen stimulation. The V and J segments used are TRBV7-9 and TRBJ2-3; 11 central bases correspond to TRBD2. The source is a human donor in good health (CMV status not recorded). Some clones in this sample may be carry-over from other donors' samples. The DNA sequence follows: TGTGCCAGCAGCGATAGCGGGGGGGCATCCTTTCCGACGCAGTATTTT. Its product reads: CASSDSGGASFPTQYF.